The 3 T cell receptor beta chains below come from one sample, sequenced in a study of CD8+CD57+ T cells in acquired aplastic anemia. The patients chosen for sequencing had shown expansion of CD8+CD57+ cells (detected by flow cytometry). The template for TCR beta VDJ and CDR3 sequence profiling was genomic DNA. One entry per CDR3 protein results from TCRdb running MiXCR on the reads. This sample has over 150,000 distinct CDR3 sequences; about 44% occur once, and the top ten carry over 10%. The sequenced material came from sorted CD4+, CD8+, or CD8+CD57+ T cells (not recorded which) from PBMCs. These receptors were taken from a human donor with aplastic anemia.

This chain's CDR3 is CASSLALRTGMVTEAFF. The CDR3 DNA follows: TGCGCCAGCAGCTTGGCCCTAAGGACAGGGATGGTCACTGAAGCTTTCTTT. V gene TRBV5-1 combines with J gene TRBJ1-1; 8 bases line up with TRBD1. CDR1 is SGHRS and CDR2 is YFSETQ in the germline V gene. Losses at the gene ends were 0 bases for V and 4 bases for J; bases not matched to a gene: 11. The CDR3 totals 17 residues.

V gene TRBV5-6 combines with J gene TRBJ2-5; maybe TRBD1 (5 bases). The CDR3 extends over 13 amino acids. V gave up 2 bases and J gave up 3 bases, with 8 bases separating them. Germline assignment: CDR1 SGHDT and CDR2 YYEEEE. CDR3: CASSFSREETQYF. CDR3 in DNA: TGTGCCAGCAGCTTTAGCAGGGAAGAGACCCAGTACTTC.

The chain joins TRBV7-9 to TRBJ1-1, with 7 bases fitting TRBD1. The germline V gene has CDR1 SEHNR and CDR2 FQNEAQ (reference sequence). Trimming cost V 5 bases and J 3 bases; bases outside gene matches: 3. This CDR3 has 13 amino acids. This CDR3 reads CASSTQGDTEAFF. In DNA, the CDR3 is TGTGCCAGCAGCACGCAGGGGGACACTGAAGCTTTCTTT.